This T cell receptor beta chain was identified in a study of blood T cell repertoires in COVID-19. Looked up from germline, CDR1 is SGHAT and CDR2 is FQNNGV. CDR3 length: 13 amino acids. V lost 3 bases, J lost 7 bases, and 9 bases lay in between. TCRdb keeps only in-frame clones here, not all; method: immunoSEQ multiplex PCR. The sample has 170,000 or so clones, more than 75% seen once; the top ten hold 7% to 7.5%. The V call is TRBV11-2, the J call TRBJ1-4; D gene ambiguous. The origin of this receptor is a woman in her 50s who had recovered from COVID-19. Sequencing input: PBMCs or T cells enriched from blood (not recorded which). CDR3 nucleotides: TGTGCCAGCAGCTTCCGGGGAGGTGAAAAACTGTTTTTT. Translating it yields CASSFRGGEKLFF.